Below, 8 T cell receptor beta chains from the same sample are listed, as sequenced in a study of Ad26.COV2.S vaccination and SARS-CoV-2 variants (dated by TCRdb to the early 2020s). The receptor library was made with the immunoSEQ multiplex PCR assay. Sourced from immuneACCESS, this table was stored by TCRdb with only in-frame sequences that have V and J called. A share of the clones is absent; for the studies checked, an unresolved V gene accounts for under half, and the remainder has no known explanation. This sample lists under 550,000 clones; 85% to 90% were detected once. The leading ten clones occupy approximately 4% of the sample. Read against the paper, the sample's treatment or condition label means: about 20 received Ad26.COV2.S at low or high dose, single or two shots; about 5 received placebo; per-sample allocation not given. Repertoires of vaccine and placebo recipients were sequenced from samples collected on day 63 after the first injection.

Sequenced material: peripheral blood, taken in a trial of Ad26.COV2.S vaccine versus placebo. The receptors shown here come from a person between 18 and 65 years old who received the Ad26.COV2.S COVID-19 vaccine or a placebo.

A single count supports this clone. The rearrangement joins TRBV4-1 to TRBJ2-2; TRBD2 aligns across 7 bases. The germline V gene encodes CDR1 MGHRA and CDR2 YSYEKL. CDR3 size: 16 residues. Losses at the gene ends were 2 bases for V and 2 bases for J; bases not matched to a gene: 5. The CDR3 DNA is TGCGCCAGCAGCCAATCCGGGACTATAAACACCGGGGAGCTGTTTTTT. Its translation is CASSQSGTINTGELFF.

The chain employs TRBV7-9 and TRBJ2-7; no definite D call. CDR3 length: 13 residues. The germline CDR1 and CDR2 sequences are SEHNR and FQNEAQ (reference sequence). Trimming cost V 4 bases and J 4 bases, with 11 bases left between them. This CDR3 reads CASSWTLGYEQYF. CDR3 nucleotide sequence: TGTGCCAGCAGCTGGACCTTAGGTTACGAGCAGTACTTC.

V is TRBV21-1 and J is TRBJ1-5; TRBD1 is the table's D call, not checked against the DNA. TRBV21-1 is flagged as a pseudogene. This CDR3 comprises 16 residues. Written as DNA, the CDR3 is TGTGCCAGCAGCGCGATCCGGGACAGGCACAATCAGCCCCAGCATTTT. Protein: CASSAIRDRHNQPQHF.

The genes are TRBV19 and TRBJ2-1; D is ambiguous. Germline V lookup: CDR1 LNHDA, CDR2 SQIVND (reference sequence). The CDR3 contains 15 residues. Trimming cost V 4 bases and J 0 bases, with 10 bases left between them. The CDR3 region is CASSTSDSSYNEQFF. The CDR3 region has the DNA TGTGCCAGTAGTACATCAGATAGCTCCTACAATGAGCAGTTCTTC.

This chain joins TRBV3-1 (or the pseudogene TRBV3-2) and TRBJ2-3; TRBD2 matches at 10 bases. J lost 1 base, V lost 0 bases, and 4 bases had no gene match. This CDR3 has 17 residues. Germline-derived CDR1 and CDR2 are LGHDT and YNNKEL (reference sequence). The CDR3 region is CASSQDPGLAGTDTQYF. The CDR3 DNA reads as TGTGCCAGCAGCCAAGATCCCGGACTAGCGGGCACAGATACGCAGTATTTT.

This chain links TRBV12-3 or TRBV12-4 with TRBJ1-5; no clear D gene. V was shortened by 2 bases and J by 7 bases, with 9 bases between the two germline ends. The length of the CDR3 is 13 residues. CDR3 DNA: TGTGCCAGCAGTTTATTGGGGATGCAGCCCCAGCATTTT. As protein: CASSLLGMQPQHF.

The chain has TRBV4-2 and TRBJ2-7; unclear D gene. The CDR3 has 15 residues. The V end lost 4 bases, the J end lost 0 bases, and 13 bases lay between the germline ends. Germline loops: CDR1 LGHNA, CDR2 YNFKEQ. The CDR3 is CASSPRVGYSYEQYF. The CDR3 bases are TGTGCCAGCAGCCCCCGGGTGGGCTACTCCTACGAGCAGTACTTC.

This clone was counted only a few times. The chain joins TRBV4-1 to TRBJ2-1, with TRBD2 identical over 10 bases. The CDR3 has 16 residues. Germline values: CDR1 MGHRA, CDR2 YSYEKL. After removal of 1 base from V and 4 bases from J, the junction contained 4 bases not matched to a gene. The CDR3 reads CASSQVNSGGYNEQFF. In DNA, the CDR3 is TGCGCCAGCAGCCAAGTAAATAGCGGGGGGTACAATGAGCAGTTCTTC.